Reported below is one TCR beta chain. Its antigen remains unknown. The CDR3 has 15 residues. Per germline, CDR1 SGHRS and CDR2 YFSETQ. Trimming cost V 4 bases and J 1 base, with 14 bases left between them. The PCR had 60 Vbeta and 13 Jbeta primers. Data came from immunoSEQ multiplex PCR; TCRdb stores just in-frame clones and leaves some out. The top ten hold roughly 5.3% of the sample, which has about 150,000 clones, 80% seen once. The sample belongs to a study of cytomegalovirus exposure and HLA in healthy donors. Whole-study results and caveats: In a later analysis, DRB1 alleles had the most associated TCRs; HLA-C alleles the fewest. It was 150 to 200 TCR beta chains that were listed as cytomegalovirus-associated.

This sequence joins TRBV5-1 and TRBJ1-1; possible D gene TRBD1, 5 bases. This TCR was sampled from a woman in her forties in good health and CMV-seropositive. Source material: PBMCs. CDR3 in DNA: TGCGCCAGCAGCCCGACTACCGGGGGGAACACTGAAGCTTTCTTT. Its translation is CASSPTTGGNTEAFF.